The next 21 T cell receptor beta chains were all read from a single sample in a study of cytomegalovirus exposure and HLA in healthy donors. TCRdb keeps only in-frame clones here, not all; method: immunoSEQ multiplex PCR. The data show some 240,000 clones, roughly 85% seen once. Source material: PBMCs. These receptor sequences come from a woman younger than 30 in good health and CMV-seronegative.

The gene calls are TRBV5-1 and TRBJ2-7; no clear D gene. Germline CDR1 reads SGHRS; CDR2 reads YFSETQ. The CDR3 runs to 14 residues. V was cut by 3 bases and J by 0 bases, with 10 bases left in between. The DNA of the CDR3 is TGCGCCAGCAGCTATACGACGGTCTCCTACGAGCAGTACTTC. Residues: CASSYTTVSYEQYF.

About this clone: The junction and the germline gene differ at one end; a read error may be behind it. The chain couples TRBV19 to TRBJ1-2; D remains unclear. Germline V gene data show CDR1 as LNHDA and CDR2 as SQIVND (reference sequence). This CDR3 contains 10 residues. CDR3 residues: CGVFHYGYTF. Here the CDR3 DNA reads TGCGGGGTTTTTCACTATGGCTACACCTTC.

The J gene is TRBJ1-5, the V gene TRBV30; D ambiguous. Germline V gene lookup returns CDR1 GTSNPN and CDR2 SVGIG (reference sequence). V was cut by 2 bases and J by 4 bases, with 15 bases left in between. The CDR3 runs to 15 residues. Here the CDR3 DNA reads TGTGCCTGGAGTAGTGGCAGCACTAGGAATCAGCCCCAGCATTTT. This sequence encodes CAWSSGSTRNQPQHF.

V gene TRBV19 combines with J gene TRBJ1-1, with D possibly TRBD1 on 5 matching bases. The CDR3 spans 16 residues. CDR1 and CDR2 from the germline V gene are LNHDA and SQIVND (reference sequence). V lost 3 bases and J 4 bases, leaving 18 bases between the germline ends. CDR3 in amino acids: CASSIGSGHSGTEAFF. CDR3 DNA sequence: TGTGCCAGTAGTATCGGTAGCGGACACTCGGGCACTGAAGCTTTCTTT.

V is TRBV28 and J is TRBJ1-2; tentatively, D is TRBD1 (6 bases). The ends were cut back, 5 bases at V and 7 bases at J, with 14 bases in the middle. Per germline, CDR1 MDHEN and CDR2 SYDVKM. The CDR3 totals 13 residues. The CDR3 protein is CASSETGSGGYTF. The DNA of the CDR3 is TGTGCCAGCAGTGAAACAGGGTCAGGTGGCTACACCTTC.

The chain uses TRBV28 and TRBJ1-1; D is unclear. Deletions cut 7 bases from V and 0 bases from J, with 12 bases between. Germline loops: CDR1 MDHEN, CDR2 SYDVKM. The CDR3 sequence is 14 residues long. The CDR3 here is CASTEAPVNTEAFF. In DNA form, the CDR3 reads TGTGCCAGCACCGAAGCACCAGTGAACACTGAAGCTTTCTTT.

The chain joins TRBV5-1 to TRBJ1-1, with TRBD1 identical over 9 bases. Looked up from germline, CDR1 is SGHRS and CDR2 is YFSETQ. Trimming removed 3 bases from V and 0 bases from J; junction bases left unmatched: 9. This CDR3 has 17 residues. The CDR3 spells CASSSFDRGSMNTEAFF. DNA of the CDR3: TGCGCCAGCAGCTCTTTCGACAGGGGGAGCATGAACACTGAAGCTTTCTTT.

This chain links TRBV15 with TRBJ2-2; maybe TRBD2 (6 bases). CDR3 length: 16 residues. Germline assignment: CDR1 LNHNV and CDR2 YYDKDF (reference sequence). V lost 1 base and J lost 0, with 9 bases in between. In DNA, the CDR3 is TGTGCCACCAGCAGAGCCGGGACTCCGAACACCGGGGAGCTGTTTTTT. Encoded protein: CATSRAGTPNTGELFF.

This chain links TRBV10-3 with TRBJ2-1; unclear D gene. The CDR3 runs to 12 residues. The germline V and J ends were trimmed by 3 bases and 4 bases, with 4 bases remaining between them. Germline CDR1 ENHRY, CDR2 SYGVKD. CDR3 sequence: CAISDLYNEQFF. DNA of the CDR3: TGTGCCATCAGTGATCTGTACAATGAGCAGTTCTTC.

The chain combines TRBV6-1 with TRBJ1-1, with D possibly TRBD1 on 6 matching bases. V shed 5 bases and J shed 5 bases, with 15 bases lying between them. This CDR3 is 14 amino acids long. In germline, CDR1 is MNHNS, CDR2 SASEGT. CDR3 in DNA: TGTGCCAGCAGTCAACAGGGTATTGTGACTGAAGCTTTCTTT. Translated, it gives CASSQQGIVTEAFF.

The chain employs TRBV13 and TRBJ2-7; D remains unclear. The V end lost 1 base, the J end lost 6 bases, and 7 bases lay between the germline ends. Germline V CDR1 and CDR2: PRHDT, FYEKMQ (reference sequence). This CDR3 is built from 12 residues. DNA for the CDR3: TGTGCCAGCAGCTTAGAGACGGGCGAGCAGTACTTC. Amino acids: CASSLETGEQYF.

The chain has TRBV6-1 and TRBJ1-4; D unresolved. V gave up 2 bases and J gave up 0 bases, with 25 bases separating them. Germline V lookup: CDR1 MNHNS, CDR2 SASEGT. The CDR3 is 21 amino acids. CDR3 amino acids: CASSERMRLGYRVATNEKLFF. CDR3 nucleotide sequence: TGTGCCAGCAGTGAAAGGATGAGGTTGGGGTATAGGGTTGCAACTAATGAAAAACTGTTTTTT.

This chain joins TRBV7-3 and TRBJ2-3, with 7 positions matching TRBD2. J lost 3 bases, V lost 5 bases, and 11 bases had no gene match. The CDR3 is made up of 16 amino acids. Germline V CDR1 and CDR2: SGHTA, FQGTGA. DNA for the CDR3: TGTGCCAGCAGCGCCCTTGGTGCGGGGGAGACAGATACGCAGTATTTT. Protein product: CASSALGAGETDTQYF.

The chain carries TRBV30 and TRBJ2-1; the D is unclear. The CDR3 is 11 residues long. Germline V lookup: CDR1 GTSNPN, CDR2 SVGIG (reference sequence). V shed 2 bases and J shed 9 bases, with 8 bases lying between them. The chain's CDR3 is CAWSRKGEQFF. Here the CDR3 DNA reads TGTGCCTGGAGTAGGAAGGGTGAGCAGTTCTTC.

This clone was counted a few times. The J gene is TRBJ1-1, the V gene TRBV7-6; unclear D gene. The CDR3 runs 15 residues. Per germline, CDR1 SGHVS and CDR2 FNYEAQ. The V gene lost 4 bases and the J gene lost 4 bases, with 16 bases spanning the gap. CDR3 residues: CASSSPLAGATEAFF. CDR3 nucleotide sequence: TGTGCCAGCAGCTCCCCCTTAGCAGGTGCCACTGAAGCTTTCTTT.

V gene TRBV6-1 combines with J gene TRBJ1-2, with no clear D. Germline lookup yields CDR1 MNHNS and CDR2 SASEGT. The germline V and J ends were trimmed by 6 bases and 4 bases, with 12 bases remaining between them. The CDR3 consists of 13 residues. The chain's CDR3 is CASRGGTFYGYTF. The CDR3 DNA sequence: TGTGCCAGCAGAGGAGGAACTTTCTATGGCTACACCTTC.

The genes are TRBV29-1 and TRBJ2-2, with D unclear. The CDR3 extends over 10 amino acids. V lost 7 bases to trimming and J lost 6 bases, with 6 bases between them. The germline V gene encodes CDR1 SQVTM and CDR2 ANQGSEA. The CDR3 DNA sequence: TGCAGCGCATGGGCCGGGGAGCTGTTTTTT. As protein: CSAWAGELFF.

This clone was observed a single time. The chain recombines TRBV12-5 with TRBJ1-2; TRBD1 aligns across 8 bases. Germline V gene sequence: CDR1 LGHNT, CDR2 FRNRAP. This CDR3 has 16 amino acids. Unmatched junction bases numbered 4, after V lost 0 bases and J lost 1 base. The CDR3 region is CASGLVLQGVNYGYTF. For the CDR3, the DNA is TGTGCTAGTGGTTTGGTTTTACAGGGGGTTAACTATGGCTACACCTTC.

The chain joins TRBV28 to TRBJ1-1, with TRBD1 identical over 7 bases. CDR1 is MDHEN, CDR2 SYDVKM, per germline. V trimming: 6 bases; J trimming: 1 base; junction bases outside the gene matches: 5. CDR3 size: 14 residues. CDR3 nucleotide sequence: TGTGCCAGCAGGGACTGGACAGGGAACACTGAAGCTTTCTTT. Amino acid sequence: CASRDWTGNTEAFF.

This rearrangement joins TRBV2 to TRBJ2-5, with 8 bases aligning to TRBD2. The CDR3 contains 18 residues. Trimming removed 6 bases from V and 4 bases from J; junction bases left unmatched: 19. The germline gives CDR1 SNHLY, CDR2 FYNNEI. CDR3 amino acids: CASSKTRASRGGGETQYF. Written as DNA, the CDR3 is TGTGCCAGCAGCAAAACGAGGGCCAGCCGGGGGGGAGGAGAGACCCAGTACTTC.

About this clone itself: Other nucleotide sequences in the sample specify the same CDR3. This CDR3 is CASSLVSNQPQHF. The DNA for the CDR3 is TGTGCCAGCAGCTTAGTCAGTAATCAGCCCCAGCATTTT. This chain joins TRBV7-2 and TRBJ1-5, with D unclear. V lost 1 base and J 4 bases, leaving 5 bases between the germline ends. Germline values: CDR1 SGHTA, CDR2 FQGNSA. CDR3 length: 13 amino acids.